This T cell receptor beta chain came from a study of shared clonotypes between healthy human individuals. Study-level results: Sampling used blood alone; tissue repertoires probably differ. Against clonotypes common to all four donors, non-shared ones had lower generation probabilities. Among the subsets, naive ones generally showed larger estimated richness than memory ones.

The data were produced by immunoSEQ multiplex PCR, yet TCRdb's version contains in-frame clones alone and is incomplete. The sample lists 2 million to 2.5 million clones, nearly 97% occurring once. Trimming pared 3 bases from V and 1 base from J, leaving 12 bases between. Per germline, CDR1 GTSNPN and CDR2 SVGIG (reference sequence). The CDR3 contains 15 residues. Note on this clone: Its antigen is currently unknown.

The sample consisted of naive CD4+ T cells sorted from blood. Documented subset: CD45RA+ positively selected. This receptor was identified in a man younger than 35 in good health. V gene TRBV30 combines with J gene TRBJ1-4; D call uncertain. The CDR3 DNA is TGTGCCTGGAGCCAAGCACTGCTAACTAATGAAAAACTGTTTTTT. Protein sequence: CAWSQALLTNEKLFF.